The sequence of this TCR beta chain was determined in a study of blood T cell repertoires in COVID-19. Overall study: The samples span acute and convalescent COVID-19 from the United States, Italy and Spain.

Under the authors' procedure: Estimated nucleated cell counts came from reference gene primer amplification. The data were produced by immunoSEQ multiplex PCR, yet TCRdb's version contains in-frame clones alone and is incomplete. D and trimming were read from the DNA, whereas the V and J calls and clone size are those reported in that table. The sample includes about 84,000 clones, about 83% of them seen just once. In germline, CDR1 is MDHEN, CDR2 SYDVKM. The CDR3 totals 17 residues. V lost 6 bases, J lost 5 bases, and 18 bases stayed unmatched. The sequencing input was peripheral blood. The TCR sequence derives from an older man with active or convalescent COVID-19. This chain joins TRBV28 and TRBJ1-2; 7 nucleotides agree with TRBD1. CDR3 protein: CASSPPGTEATVYGYTF. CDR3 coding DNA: TGTGCCAGCAGCCCCCCGGGGACAGAGGCAACCGTATATGGCTACACCTTC.